A single T cell receptor (beta chain) is shown here with its context. Its specificity is not known. Pooled together were second doses at about 4 or about 12 weeks. The CDR3 is made up of 13 amino acids. The V and J ends lost 4 bases and 8 bases respectively, with 12 bases between them. CDR1 is SGHRS, CDR2 YFSETQ, per germline. These data are taken from a study of T cell responses to AZD1222 COVID-19 vaccine. Study-wide findings and caveats: Among the donors, most were white British and more were female, and clonal diversity was possibly underestimated. Nearly half of unique spike-specific TCRs reportedly avoided B.1.351 and B.1.1.7 mutated regions. Just a handful of AZD1222 recipients were seropositive at baseline.

Repertoires were generated with immunoSEQ multiplex PCR, while TCRdb's copy carries only in-frame clones and drops some. The sample has roughly 120,000 clones, 88% seen once. The TCR originated in an adult who received the AZD1222 COVID-19 vaccine. The chain employs TRBV5-1 and TRBJ1-4; maybe TRBD1 (5 bases). Source: peripheral blood, taken 28 days after the second AZD1222 dose. CDR3 DNA sequence: TGCGCCAGCAGCCGGCAGGGCAGGGAAAAACTGTTTTTT. This encodes CASSRQGREKLFF.